These 25 T cell receptor beta chains were sequenced from one sample in a study of blood T cell repertoires in COVID-19. Here immunoSEQ multiplex PCR was the method, and the copy in TCRdb shows in-frame clones only, minus some. The sample records 93,000 or so clones, over 70% being singletons. Sequences were obtained from peripheral blood. These receptors came from a human donor in a cohort sampled during active or convalescent COVID-19.

The V gene is TRBV2, the J gene TRBJ1-6, with 7 bases matching TRBD1. Trimming cost V 6 bases and J 3 bases; bases outside gene matches: 2. The CDR3 length is 14 residues. Germline CDR1 is SNHLY and CDR2 is FYNNEI. The chain's CDR3 is CASRRQGYNSPLHF. The CDR3, as DNA: TGTGCCAGCAGGCGACAGGGCTATAATTCACCCCTCCACTTT.

The V and J genes are TRBV10-3 and TRBJ1-3; D gene unclear. Germline assignment: CDR1 ENHRY and CDR2 SYGVKD. The CDR3 runs to 15 residues. Trimming removed 0 bases at V and 1 base at J, with 7 bases between. Here the CDR3 reads CAISESSGSGNTIYF. CDR3 nucleotide sequence: TGTGCCATCAGTGAGTCGTCGGGTTCTGGAAACACCATATATTTT.

This clone was detected a few times. The chain uses TRBV2 and TRBJ1-2; 8 bases match TRBD1. There are 13 residues in the CDR3. J was trimmed by 5 bases and V by 4 bases; bases with no gene match: 3. Germline CDR1 and CDR2: SNHLY and FYNNEI. This CDR3 reads CASSAGGGYGYTF. The CDR3 nucleotides are TGTGCCAGCAGTGCAGGGGGCGGGTATGGCTACACCTTC.

This chain links TRBV27 with TRBJ2-1; TRBD2 agrees at 12 bases. CDR1 is MNHEY, CDR2 SMNVEV, per germline (reference sequence). The CDR3 has 19 amino acids. V shed 5 bases and J 0 bases; nucleotides not matched to a gene: 11. CDR3 DNA sequence: TGTGCCAGCAGTCCGAGACTAGCGGGGGCCTCAAGCTCCTACAATGAGCAGTTCTTC. This sequence encodes CASSPRLAGASSSYNEQFF.

The chain combines TRBV19 with TRBJ1-5; 7 nucleotides line up with TRBD1. Germline V gene data show CDR1 as LNHDA and CDR2 as SQIVND (reference sequence). This CDR3 has 15 amino acids. The V and J ends lost 4 bases and 3 bases, in that order; junction bases with no gene match: 6. The CDR3 here is CASSTSTGINQPQHF. CDR3 DNA: TGTGCCAGTAGTACGTCGACAGGGATCAATCAGCCCCAGCATTTT.

The chain uses TRBV18 and TRBJ2-7; TRBD1 agrees at 7 bases. This CDR3 contains 16 residues. The trim removed 3 bases at V and 0 bases at J, leaving 8 bases unmatched. In germline, CDR1 is KGHSH, CDR2 LQKENI. CDR3 nucleotides: TGTGCCAGCTCACCTCAGGGACAGATAGTCTCCTACGAGCAGTACTTC. This gives the protein CASSPQGQIVSYEQYF.

The chain couples TRBV11-2 to TRBJ2-3; 8 nucleotides align to TRBD1. Germline-derived CDR1 and CDR2 are SGHAT and FQNNGV. This CDR3 contains 14 residues. V shed 5 bases and J 3 bases; nucleotides not matched to a gene: 4. CDR3 DNA sequence: TGTGCCAGCAGCGAAAACAGGGGGACAGATACGCAGTATTTT. The encoded protein is CASSENRGTDTQYF.

In this sample, this clone turned up once. The chain combines TRBV6-5 with TRBJ2-1; 9 positions match TRBD2. CDR1 and CDR2 from the germline V gene are MNHEY and SVGAGI. The CDR3 consists of 13 residues. J was trimmed by 9 bases and V by 6 bases; bases with no gene match: 6. CDR3 DNA sequence: TGTGCCAGCAGCAGGGGACTAGCTAGTGAGCAGTTCTTC. Protein product: CASSRGLASEQFF.

The chain uses TRBV6-1 and TRBJ2-5; the D gene is possibly TRBD2 (7 bases). V lost 4 bases, J lost 10 bases, and 10 bases lay in between. This CDR3 is 11 amino acids long. The V gene's germline CDR1 is MNHNS and CDR2 SASEGT. CDR3 protein: CASSGEGVQYF. In nucleotides, the CDR3 is TGTGCCAGCAGTGGGGAGGGGGTCCAGTACTTC.

The rearrangement joins TRBV7-9 to TRBJ2-2, with unresolved D. The ends were cut back, 5 bases at V and 6 bases at J, with 10 bases in the middle. Germline values: CDR1 SEHNR, CDR2 FQNEAQ (reference sequence). The CDR3 runs 13 residues. DNA of the CDR3: TGTGCCAGCAGCCCCCCGGGTCCCGGGGAGCTGTTTTTT. This gives the protein CASSPPGPGELFF.

This chain joins TRBV19 and TRBJ2-7, with 8 bases that match TRBD1. The CDR3 length is 15 residues. Per the germline V gene, CDR1 is LNHDA and CDR2 is SQIVND (reference sequence). The trim removed 5 bases at V and 6 bases at J, leaving 12 bases unmatched. The CDR3 reads CASSQDRAILSEQYF. In nucleotides, the CDR3 is TGTGCCAGTAGTCAGGACAGGGCAATTCTATCCGAGCAGTACTTC.

The chain recombines TRBV19 with TRBJ2-3, with D perhaps TRBD2 (6 bases). Looked up from germline, CDR1 is LNHDA and CDR2 is SQIVND (reference sequence). This CDR3 has 14 amino acids. Trimming shortened V by 9 bases and J by 0 bases, and 13 bases separated the two germline ends. CDR3 sequence (DNA): TGTGCCAGAGGGACTCTATGGAGCACAGATACGCAGTATTTT. The encoded protein is CARGTLWSTDTQYF. The whole variable domain, remainder taken from reference TRBV19 and TRBJ2-3, is DGGITQSPKYLFRKEGQNVTLSCEQNLNHDAMYWYRQDPGQGLRLIYYSQIVNDFQKGDIAEGYSVSREKKESFPLTVTSAQKNPTAFYLCARGTLWSTDTQYFGPGTRLTVL.

The chain uses TRBV5-6 and TRBJ2-3; D perhaps matches TRBD1 (5 bases). This CDR3 contains 15 residues. Germline lookup yields CDR1 SGHDT and CDR2 YYEEEE. Between the trimmed V and J ends, which lost 4 bases and 4 bases, there was a span of 16 bases. In DNA, the CDR3 is TGTGCCAGCAGCGGGGCCACCCGAGGTTCAGATACGCAGTATTTT. Protein sequence: CASSGATRGSDTQYF.

The chain combines TRBV30 with TRBJ2-5, with D tentatively TRBD2 (5 bases). The V end lost 0 bases, the J end lost 4 bases, and 9 bases lay between the germline ends. This CDR3 region has 13 residues. Germline V CDR1 and CDR2: GTSNPN, SVGIG (reference sequence). The CDR3 DNA is TGTGCCTGGAGTGTAGGGAGATCAGAGACCCAGTACTTC. Translating gives CAWSVGRSETQYF.

V and J are TRBV7-9 and TRBJ1-4, with D possibly being TRBD1 (6 bases). CDR1 is SEHNR, CDR2 FQNEAQ, per germline (reference sequence). The CDR3 runs to 15 residues. The ends were cut back, 5 bases at V and 7 bases at J, with 17 bases in the middle. CDR3 bases: TGTGCCAGCAGCAGTGGCGGCAGGGGCAGTGAAAAACTGTTTTTT. It specifies CASSSGGRGSEKLFF.

The chain is built from TRBV4-1 and TRBJ2-1; D not certain. CDR1 is MGHRA and CDR2 is YSYEKL in the germline V gene. The CDR3 loop spans 13 amino acids. Trimming left V 3 bases short and J 4 bases short, with 7 bases between. The CDR3 DNA sequence: TGCGCCAGCAGCCACCGCGAGTACAATGAGCAGTTCTTC. Translation gives CASSHREYNEQFF.

The genes are TRBV7-9 and TRBJ2-3; 8 positions match TRBD2. Trimming cost V 8 bases and J 0 bases; bases outside gene matches: 7. Germline V gives CDR1 SEHNR, CDR2 FQNEAQ (reference sequence). The CDR3 extends over 15 amino acids. CDR3 nucleotides: TGTGCCAGCGCTAGGCGGGGGGAAAGCACAGATACGCAGTATTTT. It codes for CASARRGESTDTQYF.

The chain combines TRBV28 with TRBJ1-2, with TRBD1 matching 7 bases. Germline lookup yields CDR1 MDHEN and CDR2 SYDVKM. The CDR3 runs 15 residues. The ends lost 5 bases at V and 7 bases at J; junction bases unmatched: 13. CDR3 coding DNA: TGTGCCAGCAGTCCTCCCCGGGAGGGGGCGCGTGGCTACACCTTC. Residues: CASSPPREGARGYTF.

The gene calls are TRBV19 and TRBJ1-1; 7 bases match TRBD1. The CDR3 runs to 18 residues. The germline V gene encodes CDR1 LNHDA and CDR2 SQIVND (reference sequence). Trimming cost V 4 bases and J 2 bases; bases outside gene matches: 16. This chain's CDR3 is CASSTIANRGTKNTEAFF. CDR3 DNA sequence: TGTGCCAGTAGTACGATTGCTAACAGGGGAACAAAAAACACTGAAGCTTTCTTT.

The V and J genes are TRBV9 and TRBJ1-2; 7 nucleotides align to TRBD1. Germline V gene lookup returns CDR1 SGDLS and CDR2 YYNGEE. CDR3 length: 15 residues. Trimming removed 4 bases from V and 0 bases from J; junction bases left unmatched: 6. The CDR3 coding sequence is TGTGCCAGCAGCCCCCAAGGGACAGCTAACTATGGCTACACCTTC. It yields the protein CASSPQGTANYGYTF.

This rearrangement joins TRBV28 to TRBJ1-2; maybe TRBD1 (6 bases). V lost 7 bases and J lost 8, with 17 bases in between. Germline CDR1 reads MDHEN; CDR2 reads SYDVKM. The CDR3 length is 13 residues. The CDR3 bases are TGTGCCAGCACCGTCGGGGGGGCGAGGGGCTACACCTTC. Translating gives CASTVGGARGYTF.

The chain couples TRBV7-9 to TRBJ1-2, with 8 bases aligning to TRBD1. This CDR3 region has 14 residues. The V and J ends lost 2 bases and 7 bases, in that order; junction bases with no gene match: 6. Germline assignment: CDR1 SEHNR and CDR2 FQNEAQ (reference sequence). The DNA of the CDR3 is TGTGCCAGCAGCTTAATGACAGGGGATAGTGGCTACACCTTC. This gives the protein CASSLMTGDSGYTF.

The CDR3 loop reads CASSPGLAGGTDTQYF. The DNA for the CDR3 is TGTGCCAGCAGCCCGGGACTAGCGGGGGGCACAGATACGCAGTATTTT. The chain is built from TRBV11-3 and TRBJ2-3; 14 nucleotides agree with TRBD2. The CDR3 runs 16 residues. CDR1 is SGHNT, CDR2 YENEEA, per germline. Trimming cost V 5 bases and J 1 base; bases outside gene matches: 2.

The chain links TRBV6-5 to TRBJ2-7; TRBD1 is a possible D gene (5 bases). Germline CDR1 and CDR2: MNHEY and SVGAGI. CDR3 size: 15 residues. Deletions cut 5 bases from V and 3 bases from J, with 17 bases between. For the CDR3, the DNA is TGTGCCAGCAGTCCTTCATGGGGCATATACTACGAGCAGTACTTC. It specifies CASSPSWGIYYEQYF.

The CDR3 DNA reads TGTGCCAGCAGCCCAGCAGGGTATGGCTACACCTTC. It translates to CASSPAGYGYTF. This chain uses TRBV6-2 or TRBV6-3 with TRBJ1-2; D possibly corresponds to TRBD1 (5 bases). Trimming took 6 bases from V and 5 from J, leaving 10 bases between them. The germline CDR1 and CDR2 sequences are MNHEY and SVGEGT. CDR3 length: 12 amino acids.